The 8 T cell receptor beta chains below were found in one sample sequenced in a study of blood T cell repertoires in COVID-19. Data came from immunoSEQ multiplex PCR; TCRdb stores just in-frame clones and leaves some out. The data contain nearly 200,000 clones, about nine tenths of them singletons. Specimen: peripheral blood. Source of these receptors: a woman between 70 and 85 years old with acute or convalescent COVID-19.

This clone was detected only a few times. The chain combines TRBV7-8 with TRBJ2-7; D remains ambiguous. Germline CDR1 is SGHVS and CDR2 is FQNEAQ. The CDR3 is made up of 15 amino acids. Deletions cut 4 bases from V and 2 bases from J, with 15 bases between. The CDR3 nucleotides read TGTGCCAGCAGCTACGACCCCACCAGGACCTACGAGCAGTACTTC. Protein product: CASSYDPTRTYEQYF.

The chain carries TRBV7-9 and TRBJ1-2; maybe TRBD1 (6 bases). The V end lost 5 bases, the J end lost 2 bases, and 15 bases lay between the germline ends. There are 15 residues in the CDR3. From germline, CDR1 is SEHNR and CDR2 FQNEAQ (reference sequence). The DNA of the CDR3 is TGTGCCAGCAGCCCCGGGACATCTTTCAACTATGGCTACACCTTC. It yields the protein CASSPGTSFNYGYTF. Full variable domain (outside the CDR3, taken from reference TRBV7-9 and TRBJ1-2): DTGVSQNPRHKITKRGQNVTFRCDPISEHNRLYWYRQTLGQGPEFLTYFQNEAQLEKSRLLSDRFSAERPKGSFSTLEIQRTEQGDSAMYLCASSPGTSFNYGYTFGSGTRLTVV.

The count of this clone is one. CDR3 sequence: CASNRERSGELFF. The CDR3 DNA reads TGTGCCAGCAACCGGGAGCGGTCCGGGGAGCTGTTTTTT. V is TRBV6-5 and J is TRBJ2-2; tentatively, D is TRBD2 (6 bases). There are 13 residues in the CDR3. In germline, CDR1 is MNHEY, CDR2 SVGAGI. V was clipped by 7 bases and J by 6 bases, with 12 bases between them.

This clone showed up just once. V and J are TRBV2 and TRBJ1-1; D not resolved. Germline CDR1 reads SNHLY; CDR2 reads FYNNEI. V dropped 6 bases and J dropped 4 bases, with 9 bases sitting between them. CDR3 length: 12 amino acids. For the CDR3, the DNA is TGTGCCAGCAGGGTCCTTAGCACTGAAGCTTTCTTT. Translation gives CASRVLSTEAFF.

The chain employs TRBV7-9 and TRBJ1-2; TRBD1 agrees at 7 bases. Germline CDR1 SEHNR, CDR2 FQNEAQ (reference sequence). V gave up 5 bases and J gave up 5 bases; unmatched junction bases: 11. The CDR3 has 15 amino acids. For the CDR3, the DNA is TGTGCCAGCAGCCCGCCCAGGACAGGCTTTTATGGCTACACCTTC. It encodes CASSPPRTGFYGYTF.

The CDR3 spells CASSPSGSTYEQYF. CDR3 nucleotide sequence: TGTGCCAGCAGCCCTAGCGGGTCAACCTACGAGCAGTACTTC. The genes are TRBV6-6 and TRBJ2-7, with TRBD2 matching over 8 bases. V gave up 6 bases and J gave up 2 bases; unmatched junction bases: 6. Per the germline V gene, CDR1 is MNHNY and CDR2 is SVGAGI (reference sequence). This CDR3 has 14 amino acids.

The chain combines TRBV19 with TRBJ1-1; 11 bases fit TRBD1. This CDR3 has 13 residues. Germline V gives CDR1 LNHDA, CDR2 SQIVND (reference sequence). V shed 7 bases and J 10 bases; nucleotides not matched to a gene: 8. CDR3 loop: CASTDVGQGGAFF. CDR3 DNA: TGTGCCAGTACCGACGTGGGACAGGGGGGAGCTTTCTTT.

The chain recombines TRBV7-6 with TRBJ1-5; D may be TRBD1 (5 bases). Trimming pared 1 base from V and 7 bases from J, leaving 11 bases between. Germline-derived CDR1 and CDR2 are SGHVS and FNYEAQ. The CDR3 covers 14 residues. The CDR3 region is CASSLGGSGQPQHF. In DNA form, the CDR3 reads TGTGCCAGCAGCTTAGGGGGCTCCGGGCAGCCCCAGCATTTT.